The 25 T cell receptor beta chains given below trace back to one sample, sequenced in a study of blood T cell repertoires in COVID-19. Assay used: immunoSEQ multiplex PCR; TCRdb lists only in-frame clones, some missing. The sample records just under 65,000 clones, roughly 78% being singletons. Sequenced input: peripheral blood. All receptors derive from a man between 60 and 75 years old with COVID-19, enrolled during active disease.

J is TRBJ1-4 and V is TRBV5-1, with 7 bases lining up with TRBD1. Per germline, CDR1 SGHRS and CDR2 YFSETQ. J was trimmed by 5 bases and V by 3 bases; bases with no gene match: 4. The CDR3 consists of 14 residues. Here the CDR3 DNA reads TGCGCCAGCAGCTGGACAGGTCGGAATGAAAAACTGTTTTTT. Residues: CASSWTGRNEKLFF.

This chain links TRBV30 with TRBJ1-4; D not resolved. V was cut by 0 bases and J by 5 bases, with 4 bases left in between. This CDR3 comprises 12 residues. CDR1 and CDR2 (germline): GTSNPN, SVGIG (reference sequence). The DNA of the CDR3 is TGTGCCTGGAGTGTACGGAATGAAAAACTGTTTTTT. It encodes CAWSVRNEKLFF.

The chain employs TRBV7-2 and TRBJ2-7, with TRBD1 matching over 9 bases. The length of the CDR3 is 15 residues. CDR1 SGHTA and CDR2 FQGNSA come from the germline V gene. The V and J ends lost 5 bases and 2 bases, in that order; junction bases with no gene match: 7. CDR3 sequence reads: CASSSPGQGPYEQYF. Here the CDR3 DNA reads TGTGCCAGCAGCAGTCCGGGACAGGGCCCCTACGAGCAGTACTTC.

CDR3 DNA sequence: TGTGCCAGCAGTTTTCGGGATAACTATGGCTACACCTTC. Its protein is CASSFRDNYGYTF. The chain carries TRBV12-3 or TRBV12-4 and TRBJ1-2; D is unresolved. V lost 3 bases, J lost 1 base, and 6 bases lay in between. This CDR3 comprises 13 residues.

The gene calls are TRBV14 and TRBJ2-7; 8 bases line up with TRBD1. The germline CDR1 and CDR2 sequences are SGHDN and FVKESK. Losses at the gene ends were 10 bases for V and 3 bases for J; bases not matched to a gene: 8. CDR3 length: 13 residues. CDR3: CANAGTGHYEQYF. DNA for the CDR3: TGTGCCAACGCCGGGACAGGACACTACGAGCAGTACTTC.

Concerning this clone itself: At the DNA level, this CDR3 is encoded by other sequences in the same sample as well. The chain recombines TRBV7-9 with TRBJ1-4; 7 bases line up with TRBD1. Germline V CDR1 and CDR2: SEHNR, FQNEAQ (reference sequence). The CDR3 totals 15 residues. The V and J ends lost 5 bases and 6 bases, in that order; junction bases with no gene match: 9. The CDR3 nucleotides are TGTGCCAGCAGCCCCCGGACAGGAAGGGATGAAAAACTGTTTTTT. It codes for CASSPRTGRDEKLFF.

The rearrangement uses TRBV27 and TRBJ1-5, with 9 bases fitting TRBD1. Germline CDR1 MNHEY, CDR2 SMNVEV (reference sequence). With 5 bases clipped from V and 6 bases from J, the junction kept 8 bases outside the gene matches. The CDR3 extends over 15 amino acids. The CDR3 sequence is CASSSRGQGGQPQHF. The CDR3 DNA sequence: TGTGCCAGCAGTAGCCGGGGACAGGGTGGTCAGCCCCAGCATTTT.

This rearrangement joins TRBV6-5 to TRBJ2-7; D remains ambiguous. In germline, CDR1 is MNHEY, CDR2 SVGAGI. V shed 4 bases and J shed 1 base, with 8 bases lying between them. This CDR3 has 13 residues. DNA for the CDR3: TGTGCCAGCAGTTCCACCTATTCCTACGAGCAGTACTTC. Its translation: CASSSTYSYEQYF.

The chain combines TRBV5-6 with TRBJ1-2, with D unclear. V lost 4 bases, J lost 5 bases, and 15 bases lay in between. Per germline, CDR1 SGHDT and CDR2 YYEEEE. The CDR3 spans 14 residues. The CDR3 DNA is TGTGCCAGCAGCCCGGGAGATCTAAATTATGGCTACACCTTC. Translating it yields CASSPGDLNYGYTF.

The chain combines TRBV28 with TRBJ2-7; a weak D match, TRBD1 (6 bases). Trimming shortened V by 8 bases and J by 2 bases, and 19 bases separated the two germline ends. Germline V gene lookup returns CDR1 MDHEN and CDR2 SYDVKM. The CDR3 length is 15 residues. The CDR3 coding sequence is TGTGCCAGCGAAGCAGGGGTGGATAGGACCTACGAGCAGTACTTC. The encoded protein is CASEAGVDRTYEQYF. The full variable domain, completed using reference TRBV28 and TRBJ2-7, is DVKVTQSSRYLVKRTGEKVFLECVQDMDHENMFWYRQDPGLGLRLIYFSYDVKMKEKGDIPEGYSVSREKKERFSLILESASTNQTSMYLCASEAGVDRTYEQYFGPGTRLTVT.

This clone occurred once. The DNA for the CDR3 is TGTGCCAGCAGCCCCCAGGGGACAGGGGATGGAGAGACCCAGTACTTC. This gives the protein CASSPQGTGDGETQYF. This sequence joins TRBV4-2 and TRBJ2-5, with 10 bases identical to TRBD1. V lost 4 bases to trimming and J lost 4 bases; unmatched junction nucleotides: 9. There are 16 residues in the CDR3. Germline CDR1 is LGHNA and CDR2 is YNFKEQ.

As concerns this clone: Within the sample, other DNA sequences also encode this same CDR3. This chain uses TRBV5-1 with TRBJ2-1; TRBD2 agrees at 10 bases. Germline CDR1 and CDR2: SGHRS and YFSETQ. The V gene end was trimmed by 2 bases and the J gene end by 5 bases; junction bases not matched to a gene: 1. The CDR3 is made up of 14 amino acids. Here the CDR3 reads CASSFLAGDNEQFF. Written as DNA, the CDR3 is TGCGCCAGCAGCTTCCTAGCGGGAGACAATGAGCAGTTCTTC.

The genes are TRBV20-1 and TRBJ1-1; tentative D call: TRBD1 (5 bases). Trimming cost V 7 bases and J 5 bases, with 5 bases left between them. Looked up from germline, CDR1 is DFQATT and CDR2 is SNEGSKA (reference sequence). The CDR3 is 9 residues long. The CDR3 coding sequence is TGCAGTGAGGGGACTGAAGCTTTCTTT. This sequence encodes CSEGTEAFF.

The genes are TRBV5-6 and TRBJ2-3; 9 bases are a match to TRBD1. Losses at the gene ends were 2 bases for V and 3 bases for J; bases not matched to a gene: 7. The germline gives CDR1 SGHDT, CDR2 YYEEEE. This CDR3 comprises 16 residues. CDR3 in DNA: TGTGCCAGCAGCTTCCGGACAGGGGCGGGAACAGATACGCAGTATTTT. Translating it yields CASSFRTGAGTDTQYF.

The V gene is TRBV19, the J gene TRBJ1-1; D call uncertain. Trimming shortened V by 7 bases and J by 0 bases, and 9 bases separated the two germline ends. The CDR3 is 13 residues long. Germline assignment: CDR1 LNHDA and CDR2 SQIVND (reference sequence). CDR3 nucleotides: TGTGCCAGTAATCCGACTGTGAACACTGAAGCTTTCTTT. It yields the protein CASNPTVNTEAFF.

The CDR3 DNA reads TGCAGCGTTGGTGACCCGAGGGACGAGCAGTACTTC. Translated, it gives CSVGDPRDEQYF. The chain joins TRBV29-1 to TRBJ2-7; D perhaps matches TRBD2 (5 bases). This CDR3 has 12 amino acids. The germline V and J ends were trimmed by 4 bases and 5 bases, with 12 bases remaining between them. Germline V gives CDR1 SQVTM, CDR2 ANQGSEA.

J is TRBJ2-2 and V is TRBV9, with TRBD1 matching over 7 bases. The germline V gene encodes CDR1 SGDLS and CDR2 YYNGEE. The CDR3 spans 16 residues. V lost 3 bases to trimming and J lost 1 base; unmatched junction nucleotides: 6. The CDR3 DNA follows: TGTGCCAGCAGCGCACCGGGACAGATGAACACCGGGGAGCTGTTTTTT. It specifies CASSAPGQMNTGELFF.

This clone showed up just a few times. The rearrangement uses TRBV5-1 and TRBJ1-1; D uncertain. The CDR3 consists of 14 residues. Germline CDR1 SGHRS, CDR2 YFSETQ. Trimming removed 0 bases from V and 1 base from J, with 7 bases in between. The CDR3 loop is CASSLVDTNTEAFF. Written as DNA, the CDR3 is TGCGCCAGCAGCTTGGTTGACACGAACACTGAAGCTTTCTTT.

This clone has just a few counts. The rearrangement joins TRBV7-9 to TRBJ1-5; D might be TRBD1 (5 bases). This CDR3 contains 13 residues. The germline CDR1 and CDR2 sequences are SEHNR and FQNEAQ (reference sequence). V was trimmed by 5 bases and J by 6 bases, leaving 11 bases between them. The CDR3 here is CASSPGGTQPQHF. The CDR3, as DNA: TGTGCCAGCAGCCCGGGGGGGACTCAGCCCCAGCATTTT.

The chain combines TRBV5-1 with TRBJ1-1; possibly TRBD1 for D (6 bases). This CDR3 contains 15 residues. The germline V gene encodes CDR1 SGHRS and CDR2 YFSETQ. Trimming pared 3 bases from V and 2 bases from J, leaving 14 bases between. DNA of the CDR3: TGCGCCAGCAGCTCTGATGGACAGCCTAACACTGAAGCTTTCTTT. Amino acids: CASSSDGQPNTEAFF.

The V gene is TRBV15, the J gene TRBJ2-7, with 7 bases lining up with TRBD1. Looked up from germline, CDR1 is LNHNV and CDR2 is YYDKDF (reference sequence). J lost 3 bases, V lost 5 bases, and 10 bases had no gene match. The CDR3 is 15 amino acids. CDR3: CATSLKTGWGYEQYF. CDR3 nucleotide sequence: TGTGCCACCAGCCTTAAGACAGGGTGGGGCTACGAGCAGTACTTC.

The J gene is TRBJ1-5, the V gene TRBV12-3 or TRBV12-4, with D possibly matching TRBD1 (5 bases). Trimming stripped 6 bases from V and 7 bases from J, with 13 bases between. The CDR3 spans 13 residues. CDR3 nucleotides: TGTGCCAGCAGGGAACAGGCTGAGCAGCCCCAGCATTTT. Translating it yields CASREQAEQPQHF.

The CDR3 spells CASSLSGGRGEQFF. For the CDR3, the DNA is TGTGCCAGCAGCTTGAGCGGGGGCCGGGGTGAGCAGTTCTTC. The genes are TRBV11-3 and TRBJ2-1; 8 bases are a match to TRBD2. CDR1 and CDR2 (germline): SGHNT, YENEEA. Trimming at V came to 3 bases and at J to 9 bases, leaving 7 bases not matched to a gene. The CDR3 loop spans 14 amino acids.

The rearrangement uses TRBV6-5 and TRBJ2-1, with a weak D call TRBD1 (5 bases). The CDR3 contains 15 residues. The germline V gene has CDR1 MNHEY and CDR2 SVGAGI. Trimming shortened V by 6 bases and J by 4 bases, and 16 bases separated the two germline ends. CDR3 amino acids: CASRDPRRTYNEQFF. DNA of the CDR3: TGTGCCAGCAGGGATCCTCGACGGACATACAATGAGCAGTTCTTC.

The chain is built from TRBV19 and TRBJ2-7; possible D gene TRBD2, 5 bases. The CDR3 consists of 14 residues. The germline V gene encodes CDR1 LNHDA and CDR2 SQIVND (reference sequence). Trimming removed 4 bases at V and 1 base at J, with 11 bases between. CDR3 in amino acids: CASSTAGASYEQYF. DNA of the CDR3: TGTGCCAGTAGTACGGCGGGTGCTTCCTACGAGCAGTACTTC.